This TCR beta chain is drawn from a study of blood T cell repertoires in COVID-19. For the study at large: Sample material is recorded as cDNA or gDNA derived from T cells, B-cell-depleted T cells, or PBMCs.

V was pared by 1 base and J by 4 bases, with 1 base of the junction left unmatched. CDR3 size: 13 residues. Germline CDR1 GTSNPN, CDR2 SVGIG (reference sequence). The protocol was immunoSEQ multiplex PCR, while the TCRdb copy is restricted to in-frame clones and leaves out a portion. This sample yields about 110,000 clones, of which 80% to 90% are seen a single time; 3% to 3.5% belongs to the top ten. The sequence came from a man aged 35-49 years with acute or convalescent COVID-19. V usage is TRBV30 and J usage is TRBJ1-2; the match to TRBD1 covers 9 bases. What was sequenced was peripheral blood. This chain's CDR3 is CAWSDRGRYGYTF. CDR3 nucleotides: TGTGCCTGGAGTGACAGGGGGCGCTATGGCTACACCTTC.